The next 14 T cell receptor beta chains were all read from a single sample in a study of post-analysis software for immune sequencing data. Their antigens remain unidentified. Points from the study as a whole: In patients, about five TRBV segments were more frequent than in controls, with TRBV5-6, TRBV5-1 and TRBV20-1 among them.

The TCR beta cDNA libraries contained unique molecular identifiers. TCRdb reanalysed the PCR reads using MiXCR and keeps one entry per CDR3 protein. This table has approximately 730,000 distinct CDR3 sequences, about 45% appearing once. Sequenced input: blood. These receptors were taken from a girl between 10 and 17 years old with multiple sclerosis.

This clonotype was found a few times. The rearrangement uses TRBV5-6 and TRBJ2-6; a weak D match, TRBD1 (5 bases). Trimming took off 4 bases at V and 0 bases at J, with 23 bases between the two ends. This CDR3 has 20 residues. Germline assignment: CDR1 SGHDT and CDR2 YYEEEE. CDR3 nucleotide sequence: TGTGCCAGCAGCGCTTACCGACAGTGGATGGGGATCTCTGGGGCCAACGTCCTGACTTTC. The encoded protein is CASSAYRQWMGISGANVLTF.

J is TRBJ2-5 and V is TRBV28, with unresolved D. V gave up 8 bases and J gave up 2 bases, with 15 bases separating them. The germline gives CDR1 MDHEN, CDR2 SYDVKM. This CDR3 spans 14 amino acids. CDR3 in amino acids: CASGRIGAQETQYF. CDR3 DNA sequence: TGTGCCAGCGGCCGTATTGGAGCTCAAGAGACCCAGTACTTC.

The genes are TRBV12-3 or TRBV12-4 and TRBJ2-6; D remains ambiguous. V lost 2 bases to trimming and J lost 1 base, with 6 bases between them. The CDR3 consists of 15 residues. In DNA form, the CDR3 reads TGTGCCAGCAGTTTATGGCTGTCTGGGGCCAACGTCCTGACTTTC. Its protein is CASSLWLSGANVLTF.

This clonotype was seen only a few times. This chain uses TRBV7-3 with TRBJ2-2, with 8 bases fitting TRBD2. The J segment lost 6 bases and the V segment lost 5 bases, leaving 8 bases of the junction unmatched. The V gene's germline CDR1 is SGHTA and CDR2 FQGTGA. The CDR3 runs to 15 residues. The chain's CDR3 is CASSLSGSRPGELFF. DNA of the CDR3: TGTGCCAGCAGCCTCAGCGGGAGCCGCCCCGGGGAGCTGTTTTTT. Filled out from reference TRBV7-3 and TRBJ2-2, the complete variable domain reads GAGVSQTPSNKVTEKGKYVELRCDPISGHTALYWYRQSLGQGPEFLIYFQGTGAADDSGLPNDRFFAVRPEGSVSTLKIQRTERGDSAVYLCASSLSGSRPGELFFGEGSRLTVL.

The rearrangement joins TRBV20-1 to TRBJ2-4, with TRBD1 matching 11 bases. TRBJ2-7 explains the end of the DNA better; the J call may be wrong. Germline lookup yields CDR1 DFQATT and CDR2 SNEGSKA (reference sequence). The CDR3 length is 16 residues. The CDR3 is CSARERGGQGASEQYF. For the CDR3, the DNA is TGCAGTGCTAGAGAGAGGGGAGGACAGGGGGCTTCCGAGCAGTACTTC.

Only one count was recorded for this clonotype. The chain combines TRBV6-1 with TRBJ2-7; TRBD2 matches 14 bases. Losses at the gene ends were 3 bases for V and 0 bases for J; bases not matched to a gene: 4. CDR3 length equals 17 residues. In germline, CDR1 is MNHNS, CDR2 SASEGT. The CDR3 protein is CASSEGLAGVDSYEQYF. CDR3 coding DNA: TGTGCCAGCAGTGAGGGACTAGCGGGAGTTGACTCCTACGAGCAGTACTTC.

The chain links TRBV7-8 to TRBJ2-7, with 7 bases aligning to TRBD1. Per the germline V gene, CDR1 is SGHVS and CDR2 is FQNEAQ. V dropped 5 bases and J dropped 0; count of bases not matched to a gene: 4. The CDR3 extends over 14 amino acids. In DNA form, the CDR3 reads TGTGCCAGCAGCAAGGACAGGAGCTCCTACGAGCAGTACTTC. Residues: CASSKDRSSYEQYF. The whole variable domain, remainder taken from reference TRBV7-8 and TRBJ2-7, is GAGVSQSPRYKVAKRGQDVALRCDPISGHVSLFWYQQALGQGPEFLTYFQNEAQLDKSGLPSDRFFAERPEGSVSTLKIQRTQQEDSAVYLCASSKDRSSYEQYFGPGTRLTVT.

The DNA of the CDR3 is TGTGCCAGCAGGCTTGGGGGTCAGCCCCAGCATTTT. This sequence encodes CASRLGGQPQHF. The V call is TRBV6-5, the J call TRBJ1-5; perhaps TRBD1 as D (5 bases). CDR1 and CDR2 (germline): MNHEY, SVGAGI. This CDR3 region has 12 residues. V shed 6 bases and J shed 6 bases, with 9 bases lying between them.

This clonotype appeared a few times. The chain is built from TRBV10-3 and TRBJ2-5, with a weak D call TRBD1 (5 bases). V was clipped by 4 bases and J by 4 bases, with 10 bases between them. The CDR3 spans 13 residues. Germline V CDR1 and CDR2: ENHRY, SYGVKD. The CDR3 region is CAISVGVGETQYF. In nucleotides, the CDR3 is TGTGCCATCAGTGTAGGGGTAGGAGAGACCCAGTACTTC.

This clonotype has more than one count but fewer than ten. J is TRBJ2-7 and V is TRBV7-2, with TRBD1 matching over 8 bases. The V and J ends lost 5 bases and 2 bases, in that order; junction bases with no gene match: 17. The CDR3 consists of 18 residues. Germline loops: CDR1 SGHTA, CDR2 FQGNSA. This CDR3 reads CASSPSFSGGLITYEQYF. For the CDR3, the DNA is TGTGCCAGCAGCCCGAGTTTTTCAGGGGGCCTTATTACCTACGAGCAGTACTTC.

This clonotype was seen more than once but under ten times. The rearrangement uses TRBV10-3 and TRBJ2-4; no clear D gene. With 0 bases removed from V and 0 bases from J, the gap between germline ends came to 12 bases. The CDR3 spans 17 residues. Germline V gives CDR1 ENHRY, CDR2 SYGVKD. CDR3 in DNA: TGTGCCATCAGTGAGTCGAGGACCCTACTAGCCAAAAACATTCAGTACTTC. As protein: CAISESRTLLAKNIQYF.

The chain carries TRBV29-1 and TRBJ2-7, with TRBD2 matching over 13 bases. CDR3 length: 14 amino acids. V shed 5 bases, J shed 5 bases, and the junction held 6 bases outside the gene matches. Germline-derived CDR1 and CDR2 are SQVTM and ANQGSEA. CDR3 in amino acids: CSVLLAGGPHEQYF. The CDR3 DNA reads TGCAGCGTTCTACTAGCGGGAGGGCCCCACGAGCAGTACTTC.

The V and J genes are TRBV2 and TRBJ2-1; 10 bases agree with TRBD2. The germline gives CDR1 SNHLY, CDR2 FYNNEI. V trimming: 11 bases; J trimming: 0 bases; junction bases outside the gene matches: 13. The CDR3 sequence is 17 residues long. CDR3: CAGTGATSGISYNEQFF. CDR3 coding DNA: TGTGCCGGCACCGGAGCTACTAGCGGGATCTCCTACAATGAGCAGTTCTTC.

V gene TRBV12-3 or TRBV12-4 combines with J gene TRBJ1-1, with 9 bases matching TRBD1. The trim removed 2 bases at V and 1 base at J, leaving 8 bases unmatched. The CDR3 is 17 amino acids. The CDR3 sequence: CASSLRGTGPRNTEAFF. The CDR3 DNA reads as TGTGCCAGCAGTTTAAGGGGGACAGGGCCCAGGAACACTGAAGCTTTCTTT.